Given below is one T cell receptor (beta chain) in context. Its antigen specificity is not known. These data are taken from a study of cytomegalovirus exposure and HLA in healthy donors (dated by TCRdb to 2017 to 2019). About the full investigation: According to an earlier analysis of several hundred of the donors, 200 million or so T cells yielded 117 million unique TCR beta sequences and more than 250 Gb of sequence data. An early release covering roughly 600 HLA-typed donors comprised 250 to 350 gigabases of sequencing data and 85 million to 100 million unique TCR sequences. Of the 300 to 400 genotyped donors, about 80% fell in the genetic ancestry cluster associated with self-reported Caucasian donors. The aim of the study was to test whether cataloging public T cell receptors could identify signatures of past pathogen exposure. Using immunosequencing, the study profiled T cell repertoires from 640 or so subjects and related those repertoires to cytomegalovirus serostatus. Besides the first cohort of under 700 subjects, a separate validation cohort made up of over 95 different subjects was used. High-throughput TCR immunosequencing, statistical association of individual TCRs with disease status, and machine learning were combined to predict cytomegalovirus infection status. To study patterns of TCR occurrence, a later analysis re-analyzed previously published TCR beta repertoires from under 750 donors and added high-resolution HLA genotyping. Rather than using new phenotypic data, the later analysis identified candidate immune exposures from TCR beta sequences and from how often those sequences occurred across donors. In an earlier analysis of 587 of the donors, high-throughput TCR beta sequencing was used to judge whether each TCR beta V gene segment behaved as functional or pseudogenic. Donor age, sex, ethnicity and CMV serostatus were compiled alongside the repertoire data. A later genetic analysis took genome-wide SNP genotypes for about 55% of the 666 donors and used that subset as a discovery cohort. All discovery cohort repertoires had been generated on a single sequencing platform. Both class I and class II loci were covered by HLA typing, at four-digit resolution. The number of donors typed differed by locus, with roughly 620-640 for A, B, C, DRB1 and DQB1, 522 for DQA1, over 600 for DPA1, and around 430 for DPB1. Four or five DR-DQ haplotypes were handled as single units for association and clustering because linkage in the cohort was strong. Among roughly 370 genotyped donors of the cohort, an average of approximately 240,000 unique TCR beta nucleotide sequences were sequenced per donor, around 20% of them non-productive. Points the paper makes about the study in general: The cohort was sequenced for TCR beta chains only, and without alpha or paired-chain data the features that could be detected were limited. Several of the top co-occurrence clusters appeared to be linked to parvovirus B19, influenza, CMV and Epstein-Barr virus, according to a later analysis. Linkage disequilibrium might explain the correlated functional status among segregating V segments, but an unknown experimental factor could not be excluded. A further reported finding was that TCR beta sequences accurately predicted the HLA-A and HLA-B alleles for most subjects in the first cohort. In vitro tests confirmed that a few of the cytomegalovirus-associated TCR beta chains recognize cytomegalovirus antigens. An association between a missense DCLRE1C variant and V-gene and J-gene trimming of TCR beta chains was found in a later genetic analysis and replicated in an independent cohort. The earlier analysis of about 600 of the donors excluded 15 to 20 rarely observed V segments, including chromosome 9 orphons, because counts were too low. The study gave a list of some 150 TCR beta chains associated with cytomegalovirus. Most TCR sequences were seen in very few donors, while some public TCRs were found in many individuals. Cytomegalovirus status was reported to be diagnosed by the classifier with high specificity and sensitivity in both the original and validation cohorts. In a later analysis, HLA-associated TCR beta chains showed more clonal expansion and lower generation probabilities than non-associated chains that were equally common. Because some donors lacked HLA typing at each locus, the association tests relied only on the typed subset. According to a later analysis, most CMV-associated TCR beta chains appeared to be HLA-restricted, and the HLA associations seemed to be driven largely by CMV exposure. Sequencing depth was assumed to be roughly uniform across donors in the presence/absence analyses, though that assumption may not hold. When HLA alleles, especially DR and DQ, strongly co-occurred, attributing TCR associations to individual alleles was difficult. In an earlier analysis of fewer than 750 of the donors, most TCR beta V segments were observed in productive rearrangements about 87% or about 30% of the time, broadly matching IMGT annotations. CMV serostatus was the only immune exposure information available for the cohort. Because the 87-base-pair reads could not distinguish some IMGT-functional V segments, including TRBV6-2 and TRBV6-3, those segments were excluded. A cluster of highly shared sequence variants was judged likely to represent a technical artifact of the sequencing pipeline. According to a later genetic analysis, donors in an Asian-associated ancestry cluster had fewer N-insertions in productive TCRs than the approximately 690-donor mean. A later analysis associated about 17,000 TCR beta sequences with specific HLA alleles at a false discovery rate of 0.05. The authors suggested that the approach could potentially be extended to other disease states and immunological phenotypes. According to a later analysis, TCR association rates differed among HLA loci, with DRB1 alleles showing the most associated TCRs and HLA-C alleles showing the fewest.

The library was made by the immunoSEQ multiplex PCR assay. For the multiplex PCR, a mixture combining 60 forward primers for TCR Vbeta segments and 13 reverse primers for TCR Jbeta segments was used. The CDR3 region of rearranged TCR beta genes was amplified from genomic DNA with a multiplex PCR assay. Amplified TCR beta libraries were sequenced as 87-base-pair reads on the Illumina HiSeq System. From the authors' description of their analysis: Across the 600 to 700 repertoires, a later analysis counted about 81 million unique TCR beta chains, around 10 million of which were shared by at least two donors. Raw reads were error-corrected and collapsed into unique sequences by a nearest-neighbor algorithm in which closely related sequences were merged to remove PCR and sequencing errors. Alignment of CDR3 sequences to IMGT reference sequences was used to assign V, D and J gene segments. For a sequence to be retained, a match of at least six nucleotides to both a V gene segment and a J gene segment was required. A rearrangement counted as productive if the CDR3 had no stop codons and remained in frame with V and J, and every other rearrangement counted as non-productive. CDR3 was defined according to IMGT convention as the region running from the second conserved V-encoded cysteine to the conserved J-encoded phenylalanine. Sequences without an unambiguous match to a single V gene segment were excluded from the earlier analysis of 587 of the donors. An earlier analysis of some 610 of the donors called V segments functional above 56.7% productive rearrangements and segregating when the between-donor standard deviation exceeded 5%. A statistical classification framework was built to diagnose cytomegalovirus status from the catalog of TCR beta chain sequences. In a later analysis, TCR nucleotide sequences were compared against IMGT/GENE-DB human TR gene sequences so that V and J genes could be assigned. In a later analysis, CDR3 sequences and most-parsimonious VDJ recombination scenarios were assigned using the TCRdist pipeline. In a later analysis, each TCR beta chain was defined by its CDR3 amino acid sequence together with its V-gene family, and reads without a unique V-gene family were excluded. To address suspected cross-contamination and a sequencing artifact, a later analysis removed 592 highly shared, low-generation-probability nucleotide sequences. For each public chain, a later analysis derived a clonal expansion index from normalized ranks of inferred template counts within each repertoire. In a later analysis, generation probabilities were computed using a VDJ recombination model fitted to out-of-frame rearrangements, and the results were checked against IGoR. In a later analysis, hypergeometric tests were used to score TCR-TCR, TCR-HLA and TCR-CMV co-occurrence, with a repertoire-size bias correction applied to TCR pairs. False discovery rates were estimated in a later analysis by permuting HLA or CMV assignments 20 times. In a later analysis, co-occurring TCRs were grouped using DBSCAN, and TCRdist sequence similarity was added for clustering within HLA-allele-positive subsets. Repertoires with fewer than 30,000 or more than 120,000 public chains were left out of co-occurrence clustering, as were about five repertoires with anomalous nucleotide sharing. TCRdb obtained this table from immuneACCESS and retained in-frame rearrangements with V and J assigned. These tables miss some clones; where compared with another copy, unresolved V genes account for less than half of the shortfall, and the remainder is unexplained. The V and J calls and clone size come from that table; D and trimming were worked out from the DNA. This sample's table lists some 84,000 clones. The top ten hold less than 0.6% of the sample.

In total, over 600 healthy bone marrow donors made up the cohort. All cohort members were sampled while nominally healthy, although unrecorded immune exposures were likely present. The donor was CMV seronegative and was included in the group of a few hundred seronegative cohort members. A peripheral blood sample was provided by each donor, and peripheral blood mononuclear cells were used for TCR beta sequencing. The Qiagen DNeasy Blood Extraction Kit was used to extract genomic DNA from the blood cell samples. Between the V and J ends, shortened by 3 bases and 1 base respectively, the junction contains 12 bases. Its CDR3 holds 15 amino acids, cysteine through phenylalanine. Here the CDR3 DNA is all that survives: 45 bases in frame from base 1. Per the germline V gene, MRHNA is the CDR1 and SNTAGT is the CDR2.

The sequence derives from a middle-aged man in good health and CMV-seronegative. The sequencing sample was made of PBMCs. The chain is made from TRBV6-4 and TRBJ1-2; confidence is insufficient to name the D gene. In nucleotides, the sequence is TGTGCCAGCAGTGAGAACGGACTGGGTAACTATGGCTACACCTTC. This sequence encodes CASSENGLGNYGYTF.